The 8 T cell receptor beta chains below were found in one sample sequenced in a study of T-cell reconstitution after alpha-beta-depleted transplantation in children. TCRbeta library construction was performed incorporating unique molecular identifiers. One entry per CDR3 protein, called by TCRdb with MiXCR from the PCR reads. In the table there are around 530,000 distinct CDR3 sequences, over 25% of which are singletons. The sequencing used PBMCs from the stem cell graft donor, collected from the stem cell graft. The receptors stem from a human donor who donated a stem cell graft to a child with aplastic anemia.

The table lists this clonotype with a few counts. The chain recombines TRBV20-1 with TRBJ2-2; 9 bases fit TRBD2. Germline lookup yields CDR1 DFQATT and CDR2 SNEGSKA (reference sequence). Unmatched junction bases numbered 6, after V lost 1 base and J lost 3 bases. The CDR3 totals 16 residues. CDR3 sequence (DNA): TGCAGTGCTAGAGGTAGCGGGAGAGTAGACACCGGGGAGCTGTTTTTT. Its protein product is CSARGSGRVDTGELFF.

V is TRBV3-1 and J is TRBJ2-7, with D perhaps TRBD1 or TRBD2 (5 bases each). V lost 1 base and J 3 bases, leaving 19 bases between the germline ends. CDR1 and CDR2 (germline): LGHDT, YNNKEL (reference sequence). This CDR3 region has 17 residues. The CDR3 nucleotides read TGTGCCAGCAGCCAAGGGAGGATCGGACAAACTCTCTACGAGCAGTACGTC. Translation: CASSQGRIGQTLYEQYV.

The rearrangement links TRBV29-1 to TRBJ2-5; D may be TRBD2 (6 bases). V was clipped by 2 bases and J by 3 bases, with 10 bases between them. CDR3 length: 13 residues. Per germline, CDR1 SQVTM and CDR2 ANQGSEA. Here the CDR3 reads CSVERGGEETQYF. The CDR3 DNA follows: TGCAGCGTTGAAAGGGGCGGGGAAGAGACCCAGTACTTC.

This clonotype has more than one count but fewer than ten. The chain joins TRBV19 to TRBJ2-3; possibly TRBD1 or TRBD2 for D (5 bases each). Trimming took off 7 bases at V and 1 base at J, with 12 bases between the two ends. The V gene's germline CDR1 is LNHDA and CDR2 SQIVND (reference sequence). This CDR3 is 14 amino acids long. In DNA, the CDR3 is TGTGCCAGTACCCTCCGAGGGGGCACAGATACGCAGTATTTT. The encoded protein is CASTLRGGTDTQYF.

This clonotype has a handful of counts. The chain employs TRBV29-1 and TRBJ2-1; D is uncertain. This CDR3 is 10 amino acids long. The germline CDR1 and CDR2 sequences are SQVTM and ANQGSEA. CDR3 sequence: CRQVRHEQFF. In DNA, the CDR3 is TGCAGACAAGTTCGTCACGAGCAGTTCTTC.

The rearrangement uses TRBV28 and TRBJ1-1; D gene ambiguous. In germline, CDR1 is MDHEN, CDR2 SYDVKM. The V end was cut by 1 base, the J end by 3 bases, with 12 bases between. The CDR3 contains 15 residues. In DNA, the CDR3 is TGTGCCAGCAGTTTATATCGTGGAGTCGACACTGAAGCTTTCTTT. Residues: CASSLYRGVDTEAFF.

Details on this clonotype: At one end, the junction sequence differs from germline, possibly due to a read error. The rearrangement uses TRBV12-3 or TRBV12-4 and TRBJ1-3; weak D call: TRBD1 (5 bases). This CDR3 has 14 residues. The CDR3 reads CASTQGNSGNPIYF. The CDR3 coding sequence is TGTGCCAGCACGCAGGGAAACTCTGGAAACCCCATATATTTT.

This clonotype was recorded once. In DNA, the CDR3 is TGCGCCAGCAGCTTGACAGATAACACCGGGGAGCTGTTTTTT. Translated: CASSLTDNTGELFF. The J gene is TRBJ2-2, the V gene TRBV5-1, with D hard to call. Germline V gives CDR1 SGHRS, CDR2 YFSETQ. CDR3 length: 14 amino acids. Deletions cut 1 base from V and 2 bases from J, with 6 bases between.